The rows below give T cell receptor beta chains drawn from one sample of a study of chemoradiotherapy in HPV16-positive cancers. Clones were read by immunoSEQ multiplex PCR, and TCRdb kept only the in-frame ones, dropping some. The sample records about 22,000 clones, over 60% being singletons. This material was collected from a patient who underwent chemoradiotherapy. The source of these receptors is a human donor with HPV-associated anogenital cancer. The CDR3 runs from the conserved cysteine through the conserved F or W. Each record gives: D gene, V gene, clone size, J gene, CDR3 protein, CDR3 DNA. A D gene is named only where the DNA matches it firmly. Size is stated for part of the rows, as once, few or many counts, or as a class when the clone is expanded.

d_gene: -; v_gene: TRBV6-6; abundance: -; j_gene: TRBJ1-1; CDR3aa: CASSYTTGNTEAFF; CDR3nt: TGTGCCAGCAGTTACACGACAGGGAACACTGAAGCTTTCTTT
d_gene: -; v_gene: TRBV4-1; abundance: -; j_gene: TRBJ2-6; CDR3aa: CASSQAGAGANVLTF; CDR3nt: TGCGCCAGCAGCCAAGCAGGTGCTGGGGCCAACGTCCTGACTTTC
d_gene: TRBD1; v_gene: TRBV27; abundance: -; j_gene: TRBJ2-5; CDR3aa: CASSRTGSRETQYF; CDR3nt: TGTGCCAGCAGCCGGACAGGATCGAGAGAGACCCAGTACTTC
d_gene: -; v_gene: TRBV28; abundance: few; j_gene: TRBJ2-1; CDR3aa: CASSPGLNNEQFF; CDR3nt: TGTGCCAGCAGTCCGGGACTTAACAATGAGCAGTTCTTC
d_gene: TRBD2; v_gene: TRBV7-8; abundance: -; j_gene: TRBJ2-7; CDR3aa: CASSSGGSSYEQYF; CDR3nt: TGTGCCAGCAGCTCGGGGGGGAGCTCCTACGAGCAGTACTTC
d_gene: -; v_gene: TRBV9; abundance: few; j_gene: TRBJ2-2; CDR3aa: CASSVEDQTTGELFF; CDR3nt: TGTGCCAGCAGCGTAGAGGACCAAACGACCGGGGAGCTGTTTTTT
d_gene: -; v_gene: TRBV9; abundance: few; j_gene: TRBJ1-1; CDR3aa: CASSEGRGTEAFF; CDR3nt: TGTGCCAGCAGCGAGGGGCGGGGCACTGAAGCTTTCTTT
d_gene: -; v_gene: TRBV18; abundance: -; j_gene: TRBJ1-5; CDR3aa: CASSPQANGNQPQHF; CDR3nt: TGTGCCAGCTCCCCACAGGCGAACGGGAATCAGCCCCAGCATTTT
d_gene: -; v_gene: TRBV6-4; abundance: once; j_gene: TRBJ1-2; CDR3aa: CASSQGSSGYTF; CDR3nt: TGTGCCAGCAGTCAGGGATCTAGCGGCTACACCTTC
d_gene: TRBD2; v_gene: TRBV27; abundance: -; j_gene: TRBJ2-2; CDR3aa: CASSQTSGVTGELFF; CDR3nt: TGTGCCAGCAGTCAGACTAGCGGAGTCACCGGGGAGCTGTTTTTT
d_gene: TRBD1; v_gene: TRBV5-4; abundance: -; j_gene: TRBJ2-7; CDR3aa: CASSFVGTGAYDQYF; CDR3nt: TGTGCCAGCAGCTTTGTCGGGACAGGAGCCTACGACCAGTACTTC
d_gene: -; v_gene: TRBV25-1; abundance: -; j_gene: TRBJ2-6; CDR3aa: CASSQGPSGANVLTF; CDR3nt: TGTGCCAGTTCACAGGGACCCTCTGGGGCCAACGTCCTGACTTTC
d_gene: TRBD2; v_gene: TRBV10-1; abundance: -; j_gene: TRBJ2-3; CDR3aa: CASSDTGGPTDTQYF; CDR3nt: TGCGCCAGCAGTGACACGGGGGGGCCGACAGATACGCAGTATTTT
d_gene: -; v_gene: TRBV5-1; abundance: -; j_gene: TRBJ2-5; CDR3aa: CASSSGRSQETQYF; CDR3nt: TGCGCCAGCAGCTCTGGCAGAAGCCAAGAGACCCAGTACTTC
d_gene: -; v_gene: TRBV30; abundance: -; j_gene: TRBJ2-7; CDR3aa: CAWIPAAFSPYEQYF; CDR3nt: TGTGCCTGGATTCCGGCGGCCTTCTCCCCCTACGAGCAGTACTTC
d_gene: TRBD1; v_gene: TRBV28; abundance: -; j_gene: TRBJ1-2; CDR3aa: CASSLSGGGNYGYTF; CDR3nt: TGTGCCAGCAGCTTATCAGGGGGTGGAAACTATGGCTACACCTTC
d_gene: -; v_gene: TRBV28; abundance: -; j_gene: TRBJ2-2; CDR3aa: CASSLRGGGHSGELFF; CDR3nt: TGTGCCAGCAGTTTGAGGGGGGGAGGGCACTCCGGGGAGCTGTTTTTT
d_gene: -; v_gene: TRBV28; abundance: -; j_gene: TRBJ1-2; CDR3aa: CASSLYNYGYTF; CDR3nt: TGTGCCAGCAGTTTATATAACTATGGCTACACCTTC
d_gene: -; v_gene: TRBV7-9; abundance: -; j_gene: TRBJ1-1; CDR3aa: CASSPIGGGTEAFF; CDR3nt: TGTGCCAGCAGCCCCATCGGGGGGGGCACTGAAGCTTTCTTT
d_gene: -; v_gene: TRBV2; abundance: -; j_gene: TRBJ1-1; CDR3aa: CASTRGQRKATEAFF; CDR3nt: TGTGCCAGCACTCGAGGACAACGGAAGGCCACTGAAGCTTTCTTT
d_gene: -; v_gene: TRBV29-1; abundance: -; j_gene: TRBJ1-2; CDR3aa: CSGWSGAGNYGYTF; CDR3nt: TGCAGCGGGTGGTCCGGGGCGGGTAACTATGGCTACACCTTC
d_gene: -; v_gene: TRBV19; abundance: -; j_gene: TRBJ1-1; CDR3aa: CASRRIGVGNTEAFF; CDR3nt: TGTGCCAGTAGAAGGATCGGGGTGGGAAACACTGAAGCTTTCTTT
d_gene: -; v_gene: TRBV30; abundance: -; j_gene: TRBJ1-1; CDR3aa: CAWTSMGITEAFF; CDR3nt: TGTGCCTGGACCAGTATGGGGATCACTGAAGCTTTCTTT
d_gene: -; v_gene: TRBV15; abundance: -; j_gene: TRBJ1-4; CDR3aa: CATSRDPSRIEKLFF; CDR3nt: TGTGCCACCAGCAGAGATCCTTCTAGGATTGAAAAACTGTTTTTT
d_gene: TRBD1; v_gene: TRBV19; abundance: -; j_gene: TRBJ2-6; CDR3aa: CASSKGDRMANVLTF; CDR3nt: TGTGCCAGTAGTAAAGGGGACAGGATGGCCAACGTCCTGACTTTC
d_gene: -; v_gene: TRBV6-1; abundance: -; j_gene: TRBJ1-4; CDR3aa: CASSVGRQGQEKLFF; CDR3nt: TGTGCCAGCAGCGTTGGGCGCCAGGGTCAGGAAAAACTGTTTTTT
d_gene: -; v_gene: TRBV30; abundance: once; j_gene: TRBJ2-2; CDR3aa: CAWSGRNTGELFF; CDR3nt: TGTGCCTGGAGTGGACGGAACACCGGGGAGCTGTTTTTT
d_gene: -; v_gene: TRBV6-1; abundance: -; j_gene: TRBJ1-6; CDR3aa: CASSEEGGHSPLHF; CDR3nt: TGTGCCAGCAGTGAAGAGGGCGGGCATTCACCCCTCCACTTT
d_gene: -; v_gene: TRBV25-1; abundance: -; j_gene: TRBJ1-2; CDR3aa: CASSSGPSFGYTF; CDR3nt: TGTGCCAGCTCGAGCGGACCTTCTTTCGGCTACACCTTC
d_gene: -; v_gene: TRBV9; abundance: -; j_gene: TRBJ2-3; CDR3aa: CASSALGAAHADTQYF; CDR3nt: TGTGCCAGCAGCGCCCTAGGGGCGGCACATGCAGATACGCAGTATTTT
d_gene: -; v_gene: TRBV19; abundance: -; j_gene: TRBJ1-6; CDR3aa: CASSISRTVYNSPLHF; CDR3nt: TGTGCCAGTAGTATTTCCCGGACGGTTTATAATTCACCCCTCCACTTT
d_gene: TRBD1; v_gene: TRBV19; abundance: -; j_gene: TRBJ1-5; CDR3aa: CASSVSGQTSNQPQHF; CDR3nt: TGTGCCAGTAGTGTTTCGGGACAGACTAGCAATCAGCCCCAGCATTTT
d_gene: -; v_gene: TRBV4-3; abundance: few; j_gene: TRBJ2-7; CDR3aa: CASSQIALSYEQYF; CDR3nt: TGCGCCAGCAGCCAAATAGCCCTCTCCTACGAGCAGTACTTC
d_gene: TRBD2; v_gene: TRBV11-2; abundance: -; j_gene: TRBJ2-1; CDR3aa: CASSLRPSGSSYNEQFF; CDR3nt: TGTGCCAGCAGCTTACGACCGAGCGGGAGCTCCTACAATGAGCAGTTCTTC
d_gene: -; v_gene: TRBV7-9; abundance: once; j_gene: TRBJ1-1; CDR3aa: CASSQGSNTEAFF; CDR3nt: TGTGCCAGCAGTCAAGGGTCCAACACTGAAGCTTTCTTT
d_gene: -; v_gene: TRBV6-1; abundance: -; j_gene: TRBJ1-3; CDR3aa: CASNFVGNTIYF; CDR3nt: TGTGCCAGCAATTTCGTGGGAAACACCATATATTTT
d_gene: -; v_gene: TRBV9; abundance: -; j_gene: TRBJ2-2; CDR3aa: CASSVEIWGGRTGELFF; CDR3nt: TGTGCCAGCAGCGTAGAGATCTGGGGTGGGAGGACCGGGGAGCTGTTTTTT
d_gene: -; v_gene: TRBV27; abundance: -; j_gene: TRBJ2-7; CDR3aa: CASSLGSVARGGEQYF; CDR3nt: TGTGCCAGCAGTTTAGGATCGGTAGCGCGGGGAGGCGAGCAGTACTTC
d_gene: TRBD1; v_gene: TRBV28; abundance: -; j_gene: TRBJ1-2; CDR3aa: CASSPSDRDNGYTF; CDR3nt: TGTGCCAGCAGTCCGTCCGACAGGGACAATGGCTACACCTTC
d_gene: -; v_gene: TRBV10-3; abundance: few; j_gene: TRBJ2-2; CDR3aa: CASHSNTGELFF; CDR3nt: TGTGCCTCCCATTCGAACACCGGGGAGCTGTTTTTT
d_gene: -; v_gene: TRBV6-5; abundance: -; j_gene: TRBJ2-6; CDR3aa: CASGRSGANVLTF; CDR3nt: TGTGCCAGCGGGCGGTCTGGGGCCAACGTCCTGACTTTC
d_gene: TRBD1; v_gene: TRBV5-4; abundance: -; j_gene: TRBJ1-2; CDR3aa: CASSLRTGGGYTF; CDR3nt: TGTGCCAGCAGCTTGAGGACAGGGGGTGGCTACACCTTC
d_gene: -; v_gene: TRBV27; abundance: -; j_gene: TRBJ1-5; CDR3aa: CASRDSRGGNQPQHF; CDR3nt: TGTGCCAGCAGGGATAGCAGGGGTGGCAATCAGCCCCAGCATTTT
d_gene: -; v_gene: TRBV7-3; abundance: -; j_gene: TRBJ2-5; CDR3aa: CASSFSPLETQYF; CDR3nt: TGTGCCAGCAGCTTCTCCCCTCTGGAGACCCAGTACTTC
d_gene: TRBD2; v_gene: TRBV5-1; abundance: once; j_gene: TRBJ2-2; CDR3aa: CASSPSGKPGELFF; CDR3nt: TGCGCCAGCAGCCCGAGCGGGAAGCCCGGGGAGCTGTTTTTT
d_gene: -; v_gene: TRBV19; abundance: -; j_gene: TRBJ1-5; CDR3aa: CASSPRRGTNQPQHF; CDR3nt: TGTGCCAGTAGTCCGAGGAGGGGTACCAATCAGCCCCAGCATTTT
d_gene: TRBD1; v_gene: TRBV30; abundance: -; j_gene: TRBJ1-2; CDR3aa: CAWSVTPEGAHGYTF; CDR3nt: TGTGCCTGGAGTGTAACCCCAGAGGGGGCGCATGGCTACACCTTC
d_gene: TRBD1; v_gene: TRBV5-1; abundance: few; j_gene: TRBJ1-2; CDR3aa: CASSLDGQGGYGYTF; CDR3nt: TGCGCCAGCAGCTTGGATGGGCAGGGGGGCTATGGCTACACCTTC
d_gene: -; v_gene: TRBV5-1; abundance: -; j_gene: TRBJ2-5; CDR3aa: CASSLNSGQETQYF; CDR3nt: TGCGCCAGCAGCTTGAACTCAGGCCAAGAGACCCAGTACTTC
d_gene: -; v_gene: TRBV30; abundance: once; j_gene: TRBJ2-7; CDR3aa: CAWSVLDGLYEQYF; CDR3nt: TGTGCCTGGAGTGTACTGGACGGTCTCTACGAGCAGTACTTC